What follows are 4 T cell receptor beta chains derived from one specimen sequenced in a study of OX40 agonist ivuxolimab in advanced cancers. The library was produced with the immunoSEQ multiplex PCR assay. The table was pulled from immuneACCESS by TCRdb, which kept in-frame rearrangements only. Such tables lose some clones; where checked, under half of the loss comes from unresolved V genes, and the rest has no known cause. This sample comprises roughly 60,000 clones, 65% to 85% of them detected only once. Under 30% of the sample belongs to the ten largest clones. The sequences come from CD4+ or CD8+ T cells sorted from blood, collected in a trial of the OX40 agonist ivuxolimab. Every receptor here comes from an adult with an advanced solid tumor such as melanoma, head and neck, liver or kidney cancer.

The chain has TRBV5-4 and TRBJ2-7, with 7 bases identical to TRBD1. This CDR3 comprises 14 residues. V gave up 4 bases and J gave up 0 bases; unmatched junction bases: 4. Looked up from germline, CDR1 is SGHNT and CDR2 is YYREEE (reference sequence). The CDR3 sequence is CASSKGQFSYEQYF. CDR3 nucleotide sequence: TGTGCCAGCAGCAAGGGACAGTTCTCCTACGAGCAGTACTTC.

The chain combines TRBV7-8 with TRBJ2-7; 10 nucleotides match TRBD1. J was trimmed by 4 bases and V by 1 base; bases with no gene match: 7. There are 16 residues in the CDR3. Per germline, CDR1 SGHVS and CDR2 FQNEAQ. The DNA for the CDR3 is TGTGCCAGCAGCTTAGAGTGGTGGGACAGGGGTTACGAGCAGTACTTC. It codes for CASSLEWWDRGYEQYF.

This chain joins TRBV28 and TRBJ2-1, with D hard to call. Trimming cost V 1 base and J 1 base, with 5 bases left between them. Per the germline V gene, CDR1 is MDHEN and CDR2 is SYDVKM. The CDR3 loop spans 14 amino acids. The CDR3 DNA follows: TGTGCCAGCAGTTTATTTGGATCCTACAATGAGCAGTTCTTC. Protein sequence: CASSLFGSYNEQFF.

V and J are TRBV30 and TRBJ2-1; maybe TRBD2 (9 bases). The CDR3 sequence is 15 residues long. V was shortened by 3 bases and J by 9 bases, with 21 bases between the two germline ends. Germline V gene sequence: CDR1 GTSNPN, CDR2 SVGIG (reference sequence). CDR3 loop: CAWSSRGLAGFEQFF. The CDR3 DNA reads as TGTGCCTGGAGCTCCAGGGGGCTAGCGGGATTTGAGCAGTTCTTC.